The present entry profiles one T cell receptor beta chain with its context. This clonotype was observed a single time. Its antigen is still unknown. Base quality data are lacking; no much larger clone is found one base away. On its own, one read is weak support. Every donor was a healthy Caucasian. The twin cohort comprised three pairs of female monozygotic twins, all aged roughly 18 to 30 years. RNA for TCR libraries was isolated from peripheral blood mononuclear cells. These data come from a study of identical twins (dated by TCRdb to 2016 to 2017). In terms of the full investigation: TCR alpha and beta repertoires from monozygotic twins, unrelated adults of various ages and cord blood were deep-sequenced to test whether fetal clonotypes persist. Replicate twin experiments were performed at different times using different library preparation protocols to rule out contamination. Results and caveats for the whole study, not just this receptor: In monozygotic twins, recombination models systematically underestimated out-of-frame TCR alpha sharing, but the models matched the sharing seen between unrelated individuals. Zero-insertion analyses could be partly confounded by invariant T cells such as MAIT and iNKT, though diverse VJ usage argued against such confounding for most clonotypes. Out-of-frame TCR alpha sequences shared between twins showed an excess of low generation-probability sequences compared with coincidental sharing between unrelated individuals. Excess twin sharing in beta out-of-frame sequences was weaker because fewer shared sequences lowered the signal-to-noise ratio. Conclusions relied on cross-sectional statistical analysis, since the same donors could not be followed over many years. Fewer insertions were carried by abundant cord blood beta clonotypes, a similar but weaker trend appeared in young adult naive repertoires, and no such trend appeared in memory repertoires.

Via the germline V gene (reference sequence), CDR1 is DFQATT and CDR2 SNEGSKA. CDR3 length: 12 amino acids, cysteine to phenylalanine. Just the 36-base CDR3 DNA is kept, in frame starting at base 1. A distance of 14 bases separates the germline ends of V and J, which lose 7 bases and 5 bases respectively. The library was built by means of 5' RACE. Data came from an Illumina HiSeq 2000. A universal primer binding site was introduced by template switching, and a unique molecular identifier was present in the final cDNA, enabling accurate counting of TCR cDNA molecules. Specific primers in the conserved constant-segment region were used to synthesize first-strand cDNA for TCR alpha and beta chains. To control for contamination, every cDNA library carried two barcodes: a SMART-Mk sample barcode plus Illumina barcodes. TruSeq adapter sequences and Illumina sample barcodes were added in two successive PCR steps. The Illumina HiSeq platform was used with custom primers to sequence TCR alpha and beta cDNA libraries. The paper's data handling went like this. Raw reads were processed with MiGEC to extract unique molecular identifiers, and MiXCR was used to determine CDR3 positions. Recombination models were inferred per individual with the repgenHMM and IGoR tools using an EM algorithm. Shared clonotypes were analyzed with the tcR package in R, and sharing was normalized by the product of cloneset sizes. To study raw recombination free of thymic and clonal selection effects, out-of-frame nonproductive sequences were analyzed. TCRdb reworked the public reads: Q25 trimming with fastp, MiXCR clone assembly, productive beta chains retained. Rows with a matching CDR3 protein are joined into one entry that keeps the most common DNA and genes. None of the V and J calls come from the authors' own analysis; TCRdb made them. The sample table holds some 500,000 distinct CDR3 sequences, of which more than 9% were seen once. Of the sample, 2.5% to 3.5% is held by the ten largest clones.

Another study also made use of these data, one on yellow fever vaccine responses in identical twins. The second publication reports: The T cell response to vaccination in identical twins was reported by the authors to appear partly convergent and partly personalized. The study precisely tracked vaccine-responding T cell clones in identical twins.

The chain uses TRBV20-1 and TRBJ2-5; the D gene identity is not certain. The sequence was collected from a woman under 30 in good health. Sequencing input: PBMCs. The CDR3 region reads CSGRRVGETQYF. The DNA sequence follows: TGCAGTGGACGAAGAGTAGGCGAGACCCAGTACTTC.